This is a list of T cell receptor beta chains from one sample in a study of blood T cells in healthy people across ages. TCRdb reprocessed the 5' RACE reads via MiXCR and lists one record per CDR3 protein. Here the sample spans 800,000 to 900,000 distinct CDR3 sequences, around two thirds being singletons. Sequences were obtained from blood. These receptors originate from a man under 40 in good health. CDR3s leave out the opening cysteine and the closing phenylalanine or tryptophan. D genes are given only for firm matches. Not all rows give a size; the values are once, few, many and, for expanded clones, a class.

J gene	V gene	D gene	clone size	CDR3 protein
TRBJ1-3	TRBV7-9	TRBD1	NA	ASSEQGAKGNTIY
TRBJ2-7	TRBV5-1	TRBD1	NA	ASSFTGGSEQY
TRBJ1-2	TRBV15	NA	NA	ATSNPGQTRNYGYT
TRBJ1-2	TRBV20-1	NA	NA	SVQNQDRHYGYT
TRBJ1-3	TRBV15	TRBD1	many	ATSGDRVPGNTIY
TRBJ1-5	TRBV6-1	TRBD1	NA	ASSEGTVSNQPQH
TRBJ2-6	TRBV20-1	NA	few	SASGFSSGANVLT
TRBJ2-7	TRBV7-3	TRBD2	NA	ASSTSGGPPYEQY
TRBJ2-5	TRBV7-2	NA	few	ASSQGLGKTQY
TRBJ2-2	TRBV6-1	NA	NA	ASSRSTGGSNTGELF
NA	TRBV20-1	TRBD2	NA	SAPPTSGGLQTQY
TRBJ2-7	TRBV9	NA	NA	ASSVDPQSYEQY
TRBJ2-3	TRBV6-5	NA	once	ASSQQASSTDTQY
TRBJ2-7	TRBV7-2	NA	NA	ASSLSRSHAYEQY
TRBJ2-1	TRBV6-6	NA	NA	ASSYSGVEQF
TRBJ2-5	TRBV6-5	NA	NA	ASSYSTGWGPETQY
TRBJ2-3	TRBV10-3	NA	NA	ATRGETDTQY
TRBJ1-2	TRBV25-1	NA	NA	ASSEAGAHGYT
TRBJ2-1	TRBV4-2	NA	NA	ASAFSTVNDREQF
TRBJ2-1	TRBV6-2/TRBV6-3	TRBD2	NA	ASITGTSGSNEQF
TRBJ1-5	TRBV7-2	NA	NA	ASSTFQGPQH
NA	TRBV20-1	TRBD2	few	SADLAGAQETQY
TRBJ2-1	TRBV27	NA	NA	ASSVTSLRNEQF